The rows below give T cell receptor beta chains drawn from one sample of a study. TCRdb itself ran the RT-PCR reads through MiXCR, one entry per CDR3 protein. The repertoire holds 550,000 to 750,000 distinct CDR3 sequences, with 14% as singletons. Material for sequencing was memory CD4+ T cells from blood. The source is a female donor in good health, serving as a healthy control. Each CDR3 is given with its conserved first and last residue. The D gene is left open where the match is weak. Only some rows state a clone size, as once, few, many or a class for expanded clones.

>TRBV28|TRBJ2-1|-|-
TGTGCCAGCAGGCCGGACGGTTACAATGAGCAGTTCTTC
CASRPDGYNEQFF
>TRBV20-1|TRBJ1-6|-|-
TGCAGTGCTAGAGCGGCCCCGGTCCAGTTCGGCGGGAGCTCCTATAATTCACCCCTCCACTTT
CSARAAPVQFGGSSYNSPLHF
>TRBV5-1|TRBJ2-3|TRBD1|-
TGCGCCAGCAGCTTGAGAGGACAGGGGAGCACAGATACGCAGTATTTT
CASSLRGQGSTDTQYF
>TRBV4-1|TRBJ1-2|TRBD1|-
TGCGCCAGCAGCCAAACCGGGACAGGGGGCTATGGCTACACCTTC
CASSQTGTGGYGYTF
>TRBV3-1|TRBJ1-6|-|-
TGTGCCAGCAGCCACGGACAGAGAAATTCACCCCTCCACTTT
CASSHGQRNSPLHF
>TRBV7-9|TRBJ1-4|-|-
TGTGCCAGCAGCTTACGAGGGGCAGGAGCTAATGAAAAACTGTTTTTT
CASSLRGAGANEKLFF
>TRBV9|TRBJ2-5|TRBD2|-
TGTGCCAGCAGCGCGAGGAGAGTAGCGGGAGTGGAGACCCAGTACTTC
CASSARRVAGVETQYF
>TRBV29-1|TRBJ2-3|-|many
TGCAGCGTCCCTCCGGTTTCTAGCACAGATACGCAGTATTTT
CSVPPVSSTDTQYF
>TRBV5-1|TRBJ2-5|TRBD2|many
TGCGCCAGCAGCGACCGGACTAGGGATGAGACCCAGTACTTC
CASSDRTRDETQYF
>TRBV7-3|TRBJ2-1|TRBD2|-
TGTGCCAGCAGCCGAACTAGCGGGCGGCGTGGGGAGCAGTTCTTC
CASSRTSGRRGEQFF
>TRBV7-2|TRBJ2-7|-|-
TGTGCCAGCAGCTTAACGGGCAGGGTAGACGAGCAGTACTTC
CASSLTGRVDEQYF
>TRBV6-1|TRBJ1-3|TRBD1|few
TGTGCCAGCAGTTTAGGACAGGGGTCCCTTGGCTATTTT
CASSLGQGSLGYF
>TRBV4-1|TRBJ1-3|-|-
TGCGCCAGCAGCCAAGATTGGGGCCGGCAGTTGGGAAACACCATATATTTT
CASSQDWGRQLGNTIYF
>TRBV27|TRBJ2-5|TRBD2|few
TGTGCCAGCAGTTTATCGTACGCTAGCGGGAGGGAGACCCAGTACTTC
CASSLSYASGRETQYF
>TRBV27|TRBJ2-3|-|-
TGTGCCAGTAATCATTGGGGGGTAGGAGATACGCAGTATTTT
CASNHWGVGDTQYF
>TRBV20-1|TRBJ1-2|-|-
TGCAGTGCTAGAGATGGCAGGGCGGGCTATGGCTACACCTTC
CSARDGRAGYGYTF
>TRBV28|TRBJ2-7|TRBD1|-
TGTGCCACCACAGGGGGTAGATTGGGCGAGCAGTACTTC
CATTGGRLGEQYF
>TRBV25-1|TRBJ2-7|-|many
TGTGCCAGCAGTGAATATAAGGGTGTGCAGTACTTC
CASSEYKGVQYF
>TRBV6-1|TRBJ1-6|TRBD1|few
TGTGCCAGCGAGAGGACAGGGGAGAATTCACCCCTCCACTTT
CASERTGENSPLHF
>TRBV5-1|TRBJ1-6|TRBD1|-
TGCGCCAGCAGCATTGACAGGGATGATTCACCCCTCCACTTT
CASSIDRDDSPLHF
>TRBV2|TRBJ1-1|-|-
TGTGCCAGCACCCCACGCGCGCAGGGCTTGAACACTGAAGCTTTCTTT
CASTPRAQGLNTEAFF
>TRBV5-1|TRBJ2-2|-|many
TGCGCCAGCAGCCCGACACGGAACACCGGGGAGCTGTTTTTT
CASSPTRNTGELFF
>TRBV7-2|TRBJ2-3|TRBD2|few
TGTGCCAGCAGCTTAGGGCTAGCGGTCGAGGATACGCAGTATTTT
CASSLGLAVEDTQYF
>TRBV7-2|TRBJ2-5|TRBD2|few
TGTGCCAGCAGCTTGGTTACTAGCGGGAGGGAGACCCAGTACTTC
CASSLVTSGRETQYF
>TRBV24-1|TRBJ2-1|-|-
TGTGCCACCAGTGATTTGAAGGGGGATGCCTACGAGCAGTTCTTC
CATSDLKGDAYEQFF
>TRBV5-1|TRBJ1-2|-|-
TGCGCCAGCAGCTCGCCCAAGGAGGGGTTCTATGGCTACACCTTC
CASSSPKEGFYGYTF
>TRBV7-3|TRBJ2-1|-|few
TGTGCCAGCAGCCTGGGAGGAGGTGGAGATGAGCAGTTCTTC
CASSLGGGGDEQFF
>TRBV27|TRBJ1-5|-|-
TGTGCCAGCAAGGGAGTCGGTGGGACCCAGCATTTT
CASKGVGGTQHF
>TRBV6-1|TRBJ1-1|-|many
TGTGCCAGCAGCTCCCAATTGAACACTGAAGCTTTCTTT
CASSSQLNTEAFF
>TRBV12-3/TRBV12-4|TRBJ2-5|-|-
TGTGCCAGCAGTTTAACTGATGGTCGTCGGGAGACCCAGTACTTC
CASSLTDGRRETQYF
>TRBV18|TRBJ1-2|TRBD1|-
TGTGCCAGCTCACCCGACAGGGGTGAAGATGGCTACACCTTC
CASSPDRGEDGYTF
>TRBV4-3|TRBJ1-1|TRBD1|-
TGCGCCAGCAGTACAGGGGATAACACTGAAGCTTTCTTT
CASSTGDNTEAFF
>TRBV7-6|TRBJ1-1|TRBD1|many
TGTGCCAGCAGCTTGGGACAGTACACTGAAGCTTTCTTT
CASSLGQYTEAFF
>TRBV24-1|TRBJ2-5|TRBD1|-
TGTGCCACCAGTGAATATTACAGGGGATGGGAGACCCAGTACTTC
CATSEYYRGWETQYF
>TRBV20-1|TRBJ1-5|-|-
TGCAGTGCTAGAGAAATACAAAATCCAGGGGTTTATAGCAATCAGCCCCAGCATTTT
CSAREIQNPGVYSNQPQHF
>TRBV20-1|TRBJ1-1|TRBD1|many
TGCAGTGCTAGAGATACAGGGGGATCCACTGAAGCTTTCTTT
CSARDTGGSTEAFF
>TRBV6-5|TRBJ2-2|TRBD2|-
TGTGCCAGCAGTTTAAGCGGGAGGGCGACCGGGGAGCTGTTTTTT
CASSLSGRATGELFF
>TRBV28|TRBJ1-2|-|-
TGTGCCAGCAGTTTTACAGAGATAAACTATGGCTACACCTTC
CASSFTEINYGYTF
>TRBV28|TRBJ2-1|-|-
TGTGCCAGCAGTTCACAGGTTCCAGAGCAGTTCTTC
CASSSQVPEQFF
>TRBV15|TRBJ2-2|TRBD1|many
TGTGCCACCAGCACCCGGACAGGGGGTACCGGGGAGCTGTTTTTT
CATSTRTGGTGELFF